This T cell receptor beta chain was documented in a study of shared clonotypes between healthy human individuals. Notes on this clone: Antigen unknown.

Germline CDR1 is ENHRY and CDR2 is SYGVKD. With 6 bases removed from V and 7 bases from J, the gap between germline ends came to 13 bases. The CDR3 consists of 13 residues. Findings of the study overall: Inspection by rarefaction showed sorted-subset sequencing to be incomplete despite large depth. Roughly 4.7% was the fraction of naive CD4 clonotypes found shared across four donors.

Positively selected for CCR7, the CD45RO-negative cells used as naive CD8 cells excluded terminally differentiated effector memory CD45RA+ cells. Each of the donors was a healthy adult who was HIV-negative and had not had a recent acute infection or vaccination. Profiled with immunoSEQ multiplex PCR; TCRdb holds only in-frame clones, not every one. The profile covers some 800,000 clones, with 92% appearing a single time and about 25% taken by the ten largest. Sequenced sample: naive CD8+ T cells sorted from blood. The rearrangement links TRBV10-3 to TRBJ2-1, with TRBD1 as a possible D gene (5 bases). The receptor's source is a man younger than 45 in good health. The CDR3 nucleotides read TGTGCCATCAGCGCAGGGTCCTTAAATGAGCAGTTCTTC. Amino acids: CAISAGSLNEQFF.